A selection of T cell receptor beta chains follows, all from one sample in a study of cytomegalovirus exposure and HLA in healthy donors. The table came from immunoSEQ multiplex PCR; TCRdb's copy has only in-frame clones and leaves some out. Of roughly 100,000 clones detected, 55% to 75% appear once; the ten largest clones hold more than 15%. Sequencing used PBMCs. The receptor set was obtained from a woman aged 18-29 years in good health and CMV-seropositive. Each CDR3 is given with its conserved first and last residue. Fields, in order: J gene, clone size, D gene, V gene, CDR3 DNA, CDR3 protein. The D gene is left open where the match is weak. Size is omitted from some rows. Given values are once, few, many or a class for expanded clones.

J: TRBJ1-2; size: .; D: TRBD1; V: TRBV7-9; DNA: TGTGCCAGCAGCCCTGACAGGGCGAGGGATGGCTACACCTTC; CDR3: CASSPDRARDGYTF
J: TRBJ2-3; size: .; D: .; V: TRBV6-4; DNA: TGTGCCAGCAGTGAAGATCCAGGGGAACCAGATACGCAGTATTTT; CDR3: CASSEDPGEPDTQYF
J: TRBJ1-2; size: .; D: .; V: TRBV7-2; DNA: TGTGCCAGCAGCTGGACAAACTATGGCTACACCTTC; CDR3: CASSWTNYGYTF
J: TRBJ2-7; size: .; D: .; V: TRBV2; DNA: TGTGCCAGCACCATACGGACAGCTTACGAGCAGTACTTC; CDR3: CASTIRTAYEQYF
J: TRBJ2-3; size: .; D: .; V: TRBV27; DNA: TGTGCCAGCAGTTTACTAGGAACAGATACGCAGTATTTT; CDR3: CASSLLGTDTQYF
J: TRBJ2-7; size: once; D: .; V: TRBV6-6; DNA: TGTGCCAGCAGGACAGGAGTCTCCTACGAGCAGTACTTC; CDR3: CASRTGVSYEQYF
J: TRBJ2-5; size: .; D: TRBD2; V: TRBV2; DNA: TGTGCCAGCAGTGAGCTAGCGGGATGGGAGACCCAGTACTTC; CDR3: CASSELAGWETQYF
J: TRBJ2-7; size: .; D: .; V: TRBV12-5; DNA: TGTGCTAGTGGCCCCCTGGCGGGCCCGGGAGAGCAGTACTTC; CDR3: CASGPLAGPGEQYF
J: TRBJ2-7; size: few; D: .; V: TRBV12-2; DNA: TGTGCAAGTCGCTTAGCGCCCAGGATACCGATCTACGAGCAGTACTTC; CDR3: CASRLAPRIPIYEQYF
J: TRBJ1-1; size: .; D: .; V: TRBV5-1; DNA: TGCGCCAGCAGCTTAGACATACCGAACACTGAAGCTTTCTTT; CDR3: CASSLDIPNTEAFF
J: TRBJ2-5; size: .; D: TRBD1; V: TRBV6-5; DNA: TGTGCCAGCAGTAGGGGGCGAGAGACCCAGTACTTC; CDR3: CASSRGRETQYF
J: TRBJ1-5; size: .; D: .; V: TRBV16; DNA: TGTGCCAGCAGCCGCACCCAAACTTTCAATCAGCCCCAGCATTTT; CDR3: CASSRTQTFNQPQHF
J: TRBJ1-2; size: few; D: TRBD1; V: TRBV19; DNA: TGTGCCAGTAGTATATCGGCAGGGGGAAGGGGCTACACCTTC; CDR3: CASSISAGGRGYTF
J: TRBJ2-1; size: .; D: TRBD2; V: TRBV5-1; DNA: TGCGCCAGCAGCCCTTGGGTCAGGGAGGGTACCAATGAGCAGTTCTTC; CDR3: CASSPWVREGTNEQFF
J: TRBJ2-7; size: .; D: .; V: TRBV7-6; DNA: TGTGCCAGCAGCCCCGAGGGTAGCTACGAGCAGTACTTC; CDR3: CASSPEGSYEQYF
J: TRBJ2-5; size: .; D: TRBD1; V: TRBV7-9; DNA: TGTGCCAGCAGCTCACCGGGACAGCAAGAGACCCAGTACTTC; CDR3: CASSSPGQQETQYF
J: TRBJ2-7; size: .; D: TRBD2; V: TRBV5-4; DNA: TGTGCCAGCAGCTTGCGCGGACTAGCGGGAAAAAGCTACGAGCAGTACTTC; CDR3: CASSLRGLAGKSYEQYF
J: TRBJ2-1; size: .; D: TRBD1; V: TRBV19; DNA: TGTGCCAGTAGTACACCGGGACAGGCCTTGCATGAGCAGTTCTTC; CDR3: CASSTPGQALHEQFF
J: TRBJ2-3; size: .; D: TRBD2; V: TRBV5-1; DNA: TGCGCCAGCAGCGGCCTAGCGGGGGGGACAGATACGCAGTATTTT; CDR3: CASSGLAGGTDTQYF
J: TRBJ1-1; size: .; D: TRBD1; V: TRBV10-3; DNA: TGTGCCATCAGTGAGGCCCGGGACAGGAACACTGAAGCTTTCTTT; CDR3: CAISEARDRNTEAFF
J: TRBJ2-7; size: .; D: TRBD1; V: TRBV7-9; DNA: TGTGCCAGCAGCCTGGCGGGACAGGGTACCTACGAGCAGTACTTC; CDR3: CASSLAGQGTYEQYF
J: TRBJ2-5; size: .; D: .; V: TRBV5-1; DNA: TGCGCCAGCAGCTTGGGGGACAAGGGAGAGACCCAGTACTTC; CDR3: CASSLGDKGETQYF
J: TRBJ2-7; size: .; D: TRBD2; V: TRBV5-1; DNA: TGCGCCAGCAGCTTGAACTCGGGCGGCGGGGGAGCCCACGAGCAGTACTTC; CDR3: CASSLNSGGGGAHEQYF
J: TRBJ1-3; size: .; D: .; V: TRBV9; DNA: TGTGCCAGCAGCCCCGGAGGGTCGGGAAACACCATATATTTT; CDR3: CASSPGGSGNTIYF
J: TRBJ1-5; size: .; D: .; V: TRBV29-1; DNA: TGCAGCGTTGGGCAGGGTGTGGGACAGCCCCAGCATTTT; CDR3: CSVGQGVGQPQHF
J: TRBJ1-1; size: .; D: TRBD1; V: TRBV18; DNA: TGTGCCAGCTCGCCCTTAGAGGGGGCCGGCACTGAAGCTTTCTTT; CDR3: CASSPLEGAGTEAFF
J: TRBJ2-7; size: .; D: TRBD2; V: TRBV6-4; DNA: TGTGCCAGCAGTGAGGAACTAGCGGGAGGGATCAAGTACTTC; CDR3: CASSEELAGGIKYF
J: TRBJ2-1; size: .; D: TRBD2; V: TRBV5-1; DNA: TGCGCCAGCACCCTTAGCGGGGGGGCTGGTGAGCAGTTCTTC; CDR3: CASTLSGGAGEQFF
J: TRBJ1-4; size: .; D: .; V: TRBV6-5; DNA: TGTGCCAGCAGGTTTGGGACTGACCATGAAAAACTGTTTTTT; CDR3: CASRFGTDHEKLFF
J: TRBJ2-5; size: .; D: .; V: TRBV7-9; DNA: TGTGCCAGCAGCTCGCCCGACAACCAAGAGACCCAGTACTTC; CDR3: CASSSPDNQETQYF
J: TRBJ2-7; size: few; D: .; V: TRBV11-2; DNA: TGTGCCAGCAGCTTAGGGACCCCAGGGTCCACCTACGAGCAGTACTTC; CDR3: CASSLGTPGSTYEQYF